The 15 T cell receptor beta chains presented below share a single source sample, sequenced in a study of long-term antiretroviral therapy in people with HIV. An immunoSEQ assay, version v3.0, was performed at survey level. The assay was immunoSEQ multiplex PCR, and TCRdb's table has in-frame clones only and misses some. The table records about 41,000 clones, about 94% of them present only once. The sequenced sample was unsorted PBMCs, obtained roughly 9.4 years after starting antiretroviral therapy. Receptor source: a man in his thirties or forties with HIV.

The genes are TRBV15 and TRBJ2-2; possibly TRBD1 or TRBD2 for D (6 bases each). The V gene lost 0 bases and the J gene lost 2 bases, with 10 bases spanning the gap. The CDR3 is 16 residues long. Germline V gene data show CDR1 as LNHNV and CDR2 as YYDKDF (reference sequence). This CDR3 is CATSRDRGPNTGELFF. In nucleotides, the CDR3 is TGTGCCACCAGCAGAGATCGGGGGCCTAACACCGGGGAGCTGTTTTTT.

The chain uses TRBV5-1 and TRBJ1-2, with TRBD1 matching over 8 bases. Germline CDR1 SGHRS, CDR2 YFSETQ. The V segment lost 3 bases and the J segment 8 bases; nucleotides outside the gene matches: 9. This CDR3 contains 14 residues. The CDR3 protein is CASSSRDRTLGYTF. The CDR3 region has the DNA TGCGCCAGCAGCTCCCGGGACAGGACGTTAGGCTACACCTTC.

The chain joins TRBV6-6 to TRBJ1-2; D gene unclear. V lost 0 bases, J lost 6 bases, and 5 bases lay in between. CDR1 is MNHNY and CDR2 is SVGAGI in the germline V gene (reference sequence). The CDR3 consists of 12 residues. The CDR3, as DNA: TGTGCCAGCAGTTACTCAGGGAATGGCTACACCTTC. Its protein product is CASSYSGNGYTF.

The V and J genes are TRBV4-1 and TRBJ2-3; D unclear. Trimming left V 2 bases short and J 0 bases short, with 12 bases between. The CDR3 is 16 residues long. Looked up from germline, CDR1 is MGHRA and CDR2 is YSYEKL. DNA of the CDR3: TGCGCCAGCAGCCAATACGGCCCAGTCAGCACAGATACGCAGTATTTT. Translated: CASSQYGPVSTDTQYF.

The chain carries TRBV5-5 and TRBJ2-2; no firm D call. CDR1 SGHKS and CDR2 YYEKEE come from the germline V gene (reference sequence). Trimming shortened V by 3 bases and J by 4 bases, and 13 bases separated the two germline ends. The CDR3 consists of 15 residues. The CDR3 here is CASSYTDTSTGELFF. The DNA for the CDR3 is TGTGCCAGCAGCTACACCGACACCTCCACCGGGGAGCTGTTTTTT.

The chain employs TRBV4-1 and TRBJ2-2; no firm D call. Trimming shortened V by 3 bases and J by 6 bases, and 11 bases separated the two germline ends. Per germline, CDR1 MGHRA and CDR2 YSYEKL. This CDR3 contains 14 residues. The CDR3 spells CASSHPAVPGELFF. As DNA, the CDR3 is TGCGCCAGCAGCCACCCCGCAGTACCCGGGGAGCTGTTTTTT.

The rearrangement uses TRBV5-4 and TRBJ2-7; D unresolved. V lost 7 bases and J lost 3, with 20 bases in between. CDR3 size: 15 residues. CDR1 is SGHNT and CDR2 is YYREEE in the germline V gene (reference sequence). The CDR3 region has the DNA TGTGCCAGCTCGAGGTCGCCCGTTGAGATCTACGAGCAGTACTTC. This encodes CASSRSPVEIYEQYF.

V gene TRBV2 combines with J gene TRBJ1-5; no clear D gene. CDR1 is SNHLY and CDR2 is FYNNEI in the germline V gene. The CDR3 is 13 residues long. Trimming removed 7 bases at V and 4 bases at J, with 11 bases between. The CDR3 region is CASNLQKNQPQHF. CDR3 in DNA: TGTGCCAGCAATTTACAGAAGAATCAGCCCCAGCATTTT.

V and J are TRBV29-1 and TRBJ1-6; 8 nucleotides align to TRBD1. The V segment lost 7 bases and the J segment 8 bases; nucleotides outside the gene matches: 7. Germline CDR1 SQVTM, CDR2 ANQGSEA. The CDR3 extends over 13 amino acids. This CDR3 reads CSASDRVDSPLHF. In DNA, the CDR3 is TGCAGCGCCTCGGACAGGGTTGATTCACCCCTCCACTTT.

The chain couples TRBV13 to TRBJ2-1; D gene ambiguous. V lost 3 bases, J lost 9 bases, and 15 bases lay in between. This CDR3 has 14 residues. CDR1 and CDR2 (germline): PRHDT, FYEKMQ (reference sequence). CDR3 region: CASSFSGIATEQFF. The DNA for the CDR3 is TGTGCCAGCAGCTTCTCCGGTATTGCGACTGAGCAGTTCTTC.

Only a few counts were recorded for this clone. This chain uses TRBV5-8 with TRBJ1-2, with unresolved D. Trimming took 1 base from V and 8 from J, leaving 18 bases between them. In germline, CDR1 is SGHTS, CDR2 YDEGEE. The CDR3 loop spans 15 amino acids. In DNA form, the CDR3 reads TGTGCCAGCAGCTTGAGTGGTGCGGTGGGCGGAGGCTACACCTTC. Translating it yields CASSLSGAVGGGYTF.

This clone was observed once. V gene TRBV20-1 combines with J gene TRBJ2-3; D not certain. V lost 7 bases to trimming and J lost 6 bases, with 8 bases between them. CDR1 DFQATT and CDR2 SNEGSKA come from the germline V gene (reference sequence). The CDR3 is 10 residues long. In nucleotides, the CDR3 is TGCAGTGTCCAGATTGATACGCAGTATTTT. As protein: CSVQIDTQYF.

The rearrangement uses TRBV2 and TRBJ2-3; TRBD2 is a possible D gene (7 bases). V was cut by 6 bases and J by 4 bases, with 14 bases left in between. Per the germline V gene, CDR1 is SNHLY and CDR2 is FYNNEI. This CDR3 has 14 amino acids. The CDR3 sequence: CASREGGASDTQYF. CDR3 in DNA: TGTGCCAGCAGAGAGGGGGGGGCATCAGATACGCAGTATTTT.

The rearrangement joins TRBV28 to TRBJ1-5; D ambiguous. The CDR3 covers 14 residues. V lost 5 bases, J lost 5 bases, and 13 bases lay in between. CDR1 is MDHEN, CDR2 SYDVKM, per germline. The CDR3 spells CASSPIGFYQPQHF. In DNA form, the CDR3 reads TGTGCCAGCAGTCCTATTGGGTTTTATCAGCCCCAGCATTTT.

The chain uses TRBV5-1 and TRBJ2-2; D perhaps matches TRBD1 (5 bases). Germline loops: CDR1 SGHRS, CDR2 YFSETQ. The germline V and J ends were trimmed by 5 bases and 0 bases, with 8 bases remaining between them. The CDR3 is 14 amino acids. CDR3 bases: TGCGCCAGCAGGACAGATCCGAACACCGGGGAGCTGTTTTTT. This gives the protein CASRTDPNTGELFF. Based on the CDR3 plus reference TRBV5-1 and TRBJ2-2, the full variable domain is KAGVTQTPRYLIKTRGQQVTLSCSPISGHRSVSWYQQTPGQGLQFLFEYFSETQRNKGNFPGRFSGRQFSNSRSEMNVSTLELGDSALYLCASRTDPNTGELFFGEGSRLTVL.